This T cell receptor beta chain appears in the sequencing data of a study of shared clonotypes between healthy human individuals (dated by TCRdb to about 2020). A note on the overall study: The cohort comprised two women and a few men aged 18 to 49 years. For each donor, CD4 naive and CD4 memory were each run on three plates, CD8 naive on two plates, and CD8 memory on one plate. The study deeply sequenced blood TCR repertoires of 5 or 6 healthy adults to estimate repertoire size and the extent of clonotype sharing between individuals. Different laboratories and diverse techniques were used to prepare libraries and sequence TCR repertoires, to increase sequencing depth and limit assay-specific biases. Per donor, leukapheresis produced somewhere between about 0.94 and 8.9 billion PBMCs.

Healthy HIV-negative adults with no recently reported acute infections or vaccinations were included as donors. Every donor was a Caucasian adult living in Nashville, Tennessee, USA. CD4+ T cells were enriched by magnetic negative selection, after which naive cells were positively selected on CD45RA and the negative fraction was taken as the memory subset. Blood was obtained by leukapheresis, after which PBMCs were separated by Ficoll-Histopaque density gradient centrifugation and cryopreserved in liquid nitrogen vapor phase. Analytical flow cytometry was used to check the purity and quantity of every magnetically sorted T cell population. From each sorted fraction, genomic DNA was isolated and quantified by UV absorbance on a Nanodrop 2000c. Beyond this particular receptor, the publication reports: Approximately 5% of naive CD4, 3% to 3.5% of naive CD8, 2.3% of memory CD4, and 0.4% of memory CD8 clonotypes were shared across several donors. Pairwise subsampling indicated that sequencing depth was expected to affect the degree of clonotype sharing among donors. Rarefaction of sorted-subset datasets indicated incomplete sequencing despite the large sequencing depth. Because the study included only a small number of donors, the genetic and exposure-history diversity represented was limited. Naive subsets generally had larger estimated clonotype richness than memory subsets did. Compared with non-shared clonotypes, clonotypes shared by all four sorted-subset donors had higher generation probabilities. Only blood was sampled, and tissue TCR repertoires likely differ from those in blood.

Using the deep immunoSEQ assay, multiplex PCR amplified TCR CDR3 regions from genomic DNA. Extracted genomic DNA from each cell subset was distributed evenly across all wells of several immunoSEQ 96-well plates, and each plate was treated as a replicate. For sorted subsets, roughly 200 ng of genomic DNA, equivalent to some 30,000 T cell genomes, went into each replicate PCR. Purified libraries were measured with a Qubit 3.0 fluorometer, size-checked on a Bioanalyzer 2100, and measured again with the KAPA Library Quantification kit. Every immunoSEQ 96-well plate was sequenced on a separate single-read 150-cycle Illumina NextSeq 550 flow cell. As for the authors' bioinformatics: Because the immunoSEQ output held only junctional sequences and lacked quality scores, the filtering could not match the filtering applied to full-length reads. To assign V/J genes and CDR3, sequences were annotated against IMGT germline references using PyIR, a Python wrapper for IgBLAST v1.9. Reads were removed for weak V/J assignments (E-value above 1e-6), missing CDR3, stop codons, out-of-frame junctions, or ambiguous translated residues. A V3J clonotype was defined by an identical inferred V gene, J gene, and CDR3 amino acid sequence. Percentage overlap between repertoires was computed as shared unique clonotypes divided by the size of the smaller repertoire. Repertoire richness was assessed with RTK rarefaction, the Chao1 estimator, and Recon v2.1 estimates of unobserved clonotypes. OLGA was used to compute generation probabilities for all TCRbeta clonotypes that the gDNA method yielded from a few donors. The source is immuneACCESS, and TCRdb retained only in-frame sequences with V and J called. Part of the clones is not carried over; for the studies checked, unresolved V genes explain less than half of this, and the remainder is unexplained. That table gives V, J and clone size, and the DNA gave D and trimming. The sample table contains a few million clones; only one count was recorded for over 85% of them. Clones ranked in the top ten supply over 0.12% of the sample.

A distance of 16 bases separates the germline ends of V and J, which lose 1 base and 0 bases respectively. There are 17 amino acids in the CDR3, from cysteine to phenylalanine inclusive. The retained sequence is limited to the CDR3, 51 bases, with the frame set at the first base. CDR1 and CDR2, looked up from the germline V gene, are KGHSH and LQKENI. Regarding this clone: Its recognized antigen is unknown. The sample holds no much larger clone one base away, and base qualities are not on file.

The receptor chain draws on TRBV18 and TRBJ2-7, with the D gene uncertain. This TCR derives from a man aged 18 to 35 in good health. Sequenced input: naive CD4+ T cells sorted from blood. What the cell subset or site label conveys for this sample: CD45RA+ positively selected. The CDR3 has the sequence CASSPRMRAQSSYEQYF. The nucleotides read TGTGCCAGCTCACCACGGATGAGAGCCCAGAGCTCCTACGAGCAGTACTTC.